The 23 T cell receptor beta chains in this list originate from one sample, sequenced in a study of T cells after yellow fever vaccination. TCRdb reprocessed the 5' RACE reads with MiXCR, giving one entry per CDR3 protein. Of 350,000 to 450,000 distinct CDR3 sequences listed, over 5% were seen once; the top ten hold over 14%. The source was PBMCs, collected 5 days after the yellow fever booster vaccination. The origin of the receptors is a man younger than 40 who received the YFV17D yellow fever vaccine.

V usage is TRBV12-3 or TRBV12-4 and J usage is TRBJ2-1; weak D call: TRBD2 (5 bases). The CDR3 consists of 14 residues. Trimming removed 6 bases from V and 4 bases from J, with 13 bases in between. CDR3 amino acids: CASSLAPPYNEQFF. The CDR3 nucleotides read TGTGCCAGCAGCCTAGCCCCGCCGTACAATGAGCAGTTCTTC.

This clonotype was seen a handful of times. The J gene is TRBJ2-5, the V gene TRBV5-1, with D maybe TRBD2 (5 bases). CDR3 length: 15 residues. Trimming stripped 4 bases from V and 2 bases from J, with 15 bases between. CDR1 is SGHRS, CDR2 YFSETQ, per germline. CDR3 protein: CASSVEDGFQETQYF. The CDR3 DNA is TGCGCCAGCAGCGTGGAGGACGGTTTTCAAGAGACCCAGTACTTC.

The table lists this clonotype with many counts. The rearrangement joins TRBV7-2 to TRBJ2-1; D unclear. CDR3 length equals 14 residues. Germline values: CDR1 SGHTA, CDR2 FQGNSA. Trimming pared 5 bases from V and 5 bases from J, leaving 13 bases between. This chain's CDR3 is CASSPARENNEQFF. CDR3 nucleotide sequence: TGTGCCAGCAGCCCAGCGCGCGAGAACAATGAGCAGTTCTTC.

This clonotype showed up many times. The genes are TRBV10-3 and TRBJ2-3; TRBD1 matches 9 bases. Germline CDR1 and CDR2: ENHRY and SYGVKD. This CDR3 region has 14 residues. V shed 6 bases, J shed 1 base, and the junction held 2 bases outside the gene matches. CDR3 loop: CAISRTGGTDTQYF. CDR3 DNA: TGTGCCATCAGCCGGACAGGGGGCACAGATACGCAGTATTTT.

The chain uses TRBV6-1 and TRBJ2-7; the match to TRBD1 covers 7 bases. The CDR3 has 13 amino acids. With V trimmed by 7 bases and J by 2 bases, 5 bases remained unmatched. The germline V gene has CDR1 MNHNS and CDR2 SASEGT. The chain's CDR3 is CASTSTGTYEQYF. The CDR3 DNA sequence: TGTGCCAGCACCTCGACAGGGACCTACGAGCAGTACTTC.

The V gene is TRBV18, the J gene TRBJ2-3, with a tentative D call TRBD1 (5 bases). CDR3 length equals 13 residues. Germline loops: CDR1 KGHSH, CDR2 LQKENI. V dropped 0 bases and J dropped 11 bases, with 12 bases sitting between them. The CDR3 DNA reads as TGTGCCAGCTCACCACCGGTCTCTCAGGGGCAGTATTTT. Translation: CASSPPVSQGQYF.

The rearrangement links TRBV12-3 or TRBV12-4 to TRBJ1-2; D remains unclear. The CDR3 is made up of 16 amino acids. V gave up 5 bases and J gave up 1 base, with 17 bases separating them. CDR3 sequence: CASSGNSGSLNYGYTF. CDR3 nucleotide sequence: TGTGCCAGCAGTGGGAATTCAGGATCCCTTAACTATGGCTACACCTTC.

This chain uses TRBV6-1 with TRBJ2-1, with 9 bases identical to TRBD2. The junction had 11 bases not matched to a gene; V was cut back by 7 bases and J by 10 bases. Germline V gene lookup returns CDR1 MNHNS and CDR2 SASEGT. This CDR3 comprises 14 residues. The CDR3 sequence is CASIASGIIGEQFF. The CDR3 DNA follows: TGTGCCAGCATAGCTAGCGGGATCATTGGGGAGCAGTTCTTC.

A few counts support this clonotype. The genes are TRBV6-2 or TRBV6-3 and TRBJ2-1, with 9 bases fitting TRBD2. Germline V CDR1 and CDR2: MNHEY, SVGEGT. This CDR3 has 15 residues. J was trimmed by 6 bases and V by 8 bases; bases with no gene match: 11. The CDR3 loop reads CASGATALAGNEQFF. Here the CDR3 DNA reads TGTGCCAGCGGCGCCACGGCACTAGCGGGCAATGAGCAGTTCTTC.

This clonotype came up a few times. V is TRBV6-5 and J is TRBJ2-7; D is undetermined. The CDR3 extends over 14 amino acids. The V and J ends lost 2 bases and 1 base respectively, with 9 bases between them. CDR1 is MNHEY and CDR2 is SVGAGI in the germline V gene. CDR3 loop: CASSYPPASYEQYF. The CDR3 region has the DNA TGTGCCAGCAGTTACCCCCCAGCTTCCTACGAGCAGTACTTC.

This clonotype appeared a few times. The gene calls are TRBV4-3 and TRBJ2-3; 9 positions match TRBD2. The CDR3 is made up of 15 amino acids. Germline-derived CDR1 and CDR2 are LGHNA and YSLEER. The ends lost 5 bases at V and 2 bases at J; junction bases unmatched: 5. As DNA, the CDR3 is TGCGCCAGCAGCAAGACTAGCGGTACCACAGATACGCAGTATTTT. It translates to CASSKTSGTTDTQYF.

This clonotype was observed a handful of times. The rearrangement joins TRBV19 to TRBJ2-3, with 7 bases that match TRBD2. Unmatched junction bases numbered 1, after V lost 4 bases and J lost 3 bases. In germline, CDR1 is LNHDA, CDR2 SQIVND (reference sequence). The CDR3 length is 13 residues. CDR3 amino acids: CASSSGRTDTQYF. In DNA, the CDR3 is TGTGCCAGTAGTAGCGGGAGAACAGATACGCAGTATTTT.

The chain is built from TRBV20-1 and TRBJ2-3; TRBD2 is a possible D gene (5 bases). V dropped 2 bases and J dropped 2 bases, with 17 bases sitting between them. This CDR3 has 16 amino acids. The germline V gene encodes CDR1 DFQATT and CDR2 SNEGSKA (reference sequence). The CDR3 region is CSARRAGRLVTDTQYF. In DNA, the CDR3 is TGCAGTGCTAGAAGGGCGGGTAGATTAGTCACAGATACGCAGTATTTT.

At least ten counts were recorded for this clonotype. The chain couples TRBV5-1 to TRBJ2-1; D is possibly TRBD2 (5 bases). This CDR3 contains 14 residues. The germline CDR1 and CDR2 sequences are SGHRS and YFSETQ. The V end lost 1 base, the J end lost 5 bases, and 10 bases lay between the germline ends. This chain's CDR3 is CASSLHTSHNEQFF. For the CDR3, the DNA is TGCGCCAGCAGCTTGCATACTAGTCACAATGAGCAGTTCTTC.

Ten or more counts support this clonotype. This sequence joins TRBV6-2 or TRBV6-3 and TRBJ2-1; 7 bases are a match to TRBD1. The length of the CDR3 is 16 residues. Trimming at V came to 0 bases and at J to 0 bases, leaving 2 bases not matched to a gene. Germline loops: CDR1 MNHEY, CDR2 SVGEGT. As DNA, the CDR3 is TGTGCCAGCAGTTACTCGTGGACAGGCTCCTACAATGAGCAGTTCTTC. It encodes CASSYSWTGSYNEQFF.

This clonotype has at least ten counts. CDR3 nucleotide sequence: TGTGCCATCAGTGCACAGGGGACCCAAGAGACCCAGTACTTC. Its protein is CAISAQGTQETQYF. The chain is built from TRBV10-3 and TRBJ2-5; 7 positions agree with TRBD1. Germline loops: CDR1 ENHRY, CDR2 SYGVKD. V gave up 4 bases and J gave up 1 base; unmatched junction bases: 3. The CDR3 sequence is 14 residues long.

This clonotype has only a few counts. J is TRBJ2-1 and V is TRBV6-4, with D perhaps TRBD2 (5 bases). Trimming left V 5 bases short and J 5 bases short, with 13 bases between. Germline CDR1 and CDR2: MRHNA and SNTAGT. The CDR3 has 14 residues. The CDR3 DNA reads TGTGCCAGCAGTACGAGCGGCGGGCACAATGAGCAGTTCTTC. Translating gives CASSTSGGHNEQFF.

A few counts support this clonotype. The chain uses TRBV29-1 and TRBJ1-1, with D unresolved. CDR3 length equals 14 residues. Between the trimmed V and J ends, which lost 6 bases and 0 bases, there was a span of 14 bases. CDR1 SQVTM and CDR2 ANQGSEA come from the germline V gene. The CDR3 spells CSVRTDHLNTEAFF. CDR3 nucleotide sequence: TGCAGCGTCAGGACGGACCATTTGAACACTGAAGCTTTCTTT.

This clonotype was counted ten times or more. The chain employs TRBV20-1 and TRBJ2-5; a weak D match, TRBD1 (6 bases). V was clipped by 2 bases and J by 2 bases, with 21 bases between them. The CDR3 spans 17 residues. The germline gives CDR1 DFQATT, CDR2 SNEGSKA (reference sequence). The CDR3, as DNA: TGCAGTGCTAGATCGCCGGGACACTCAACGGGACAAGAGACCCAGTACTTC. Translating gives CSARSPGHSTGQETQYF.

The sample holds many counts of this clonotype. One end of the junction is discordant with germline, which a read error may explain. The rearrangement uses TRBV24-1 and TRBJ1-5; tentative D call: TRBD1 (5 bases). In germline, CDR1 is KGHDR, CDR2 SFDVKD. This CDR3 has 13 amino acids. The CDR3 here is CATSRGVNQPQHF. CDR3 DNA sequence: TGTGCCACCAGTCGAGGGGTCAATCAACCCCAGCATTTT.

This clonotype turned up a few times. This sequence joins TRBV11-2 and TRBJ2-5; 7 bases align to TRBD2. Germline V gives CDR1 SGHAT, CDR2 FQNNGV. This CDR3 has 14 residues. V was pared by 5 bases and J by 4 bases, with 7 bases of the junction left unmatched. The CDR3 DNA reads TGTGCCAGCAGCCCGGGGAGCGGGGTAGAGACCCAGTACTTC. As protein: CASSPGSGVETQYF. The variable domain in full, completed from reference TRBV11-2 and TRBJ2-5, reads EAGVAQSPRYKIIEKRQSVAFWCNPISGHATLYWYQQILGQGPKLLIQFQNNGVVDDSQLPKDRFSAERLKGVDSTLKIQPAKLEDSAVYLCASSPGSGVETQYFGPGTRLLVL.

This chain uses TRBV14 with TRBJ2-1; D is perhaps TRBD2 (5 bases). This CDR3 has 16 amino acids. Germline V gene sequence: CDR1 SGHDN, CDR2 FVKESK. Trimming left V 1 base short and J 6 bases short, with 16 bases between. The CDR3 reads CASSQVLGITRNEQFF. Written as DNA, the CDR3 is TGTGCCAGCAGCCAAGTTCTCGGGATCACTCGCAATGAGCAGTTCTTC.

The chain joins TRBV15 to TRBJ2-7, with D possibly TRBD2 on 6 matching bases. V was shortened by 8 bases and J by 2 bases, with 10 bases between the two germline ends. The CDR3 has 12 amino acids. Germline values: CDR1 LNHNV, CDR2 YYDKDF (reference sequence). The CDR3 is CATRDSPYEQYF. CDR3 bases: TGTGCCACCCGGGACTCCCCCTACGAGCAGTACTTC.